This T cell receptor beta chain was documented in a study of control samples from healthy donors and cancer patients. Method: immunoSEQ multiplex PCR; TCRdb's copy keeps in-frame clones and lacks some. There are 40,000 or so clones in the sample; about 86% occur only once, and 20% to 25% lies in the top ten. The CDR3 extends over 14 amino acids. Between the trimmed V and J ends, which lost 6 bases and 4 bases, there was a span of 15 bases. CDR1 and CDR2 (germline): MNHEY, SVGAGI. This TCR was recovered from a woman aged 55-70 years with lung cancer. Specimen: PBMCs. The J gene is TRBJ1-2, the V gene TRBV6-5; a possible D gene is TRBD1 (5 bases). CDR3 sequence: CASRKEGSLYGYTF. In DNA, the CDR3 is TGTGCCAGCAGAAAGGAGGGGTCGCTCTATGGCTACACCTTC.